This T cell receptor beta chain originates from a study of blood T cells in healthy people across ages. Study results and caveats: The recorded TCR beta diversity per million T cells decreased in a roughly linear manner with age.

A note on this clonotype: Its antigen remains unidentified.

A second PCR of roughly 7 to 11 cycles used a sample-barcoded 5' primer and a J-beta primer mix. TCRdb re-called the 5' RACE reads through MiXCR, storing one row per CDR3 protein. Of roughly 900,000 distinct CDR3 sequences in the sample, around 48% were seen once. The V end lost 3 bases, the J end lost 6 bases, and 26 bases lay between the germline ends. This CDR3 comprises 18 residues. Germline CDR1 and CDR2: SGDLS and YYNGEE. The V call is TRBV9, the J call TRBJ2-3; D is perhaps TRBD2 (6 bases). This sequence was found in a young man in good health. The sequenced sample consisted of blood. The CDR3 loop reads CASSESPGVQTNGDTQYF. The CDR3 nucleotides are TGTGCCAGCAGCGAATCGCCGGGAGTCCAGACCAACGGGGATACGCAGTATTTT.